The rows below give T cell receptor beta chains drawn from one sample of a study of blood T cell repertoires in COVID-19. Some clones are missing from TCRdb's copy, which holds only in-frame ones; the method was immunoSEQ multiplex PCR. The table records 300,000 to 350,000 clones, 80% to 95% of them present only once. The sample comprised peripheral blood. The receptors originated from a woman aged 25 to 39 with COVID-19, enrolled during active disease. The CDR3 runs from the conserved cysteine through the conserved F or W. Fields, in order: D gene, V gene, clone size, J gene, CDR3 length, CDR3 protein, CDR3 DNA. D genes are given only for firm matches. The size entry is marked missing in some rows and otherwise reads once, few, many or a size class.

NA	TRBV27	NA	TRBJ2-2	14	CASSLSVDTGELFF	TGTGCCAGCAGTCTCTCAGTCGACACCGGGGAGCTGTTTTTT
NA	TRBV6-5	NA	TRBJ1-5	15	CASSPQGISNQPQHF	TGTGCCAGCAGTCCTCAGGGTATAAGCAATCAGCCCCAGCATTTT
TRBD1	TRBV23-1	NA	TRBJ1-6	18	CASSQLWTGGRYNSPLHF	TGCGCCAGCAGTCAATTATGGACAGGGGGGCGTTATAATTCACCCCTCCACTTT
TRBD2	TRBV19	NA	TRBJ2-1	14	CASSSGTSVDEQFF	TGTGCCAGCAGCTCCGGGACTAGCGTCGATGAGCAGTTCTTC
TRBD1	TRBV10-3	NA	TRBJ2-3	14	CAIRGQGATDTQYF	TGTGCCATCAGGGGCCAGGGGGCCACAGATACGCAGTATTTT
NA	TRBV19	NA	TRBJ2-7	13	CASSHPRVEEQYF	TGTGCCAGTTCTCACCCCAGGGTAGAAGAGCAGTACTTC
NA	TRBV6-4	few	TRBJ2-1	14	CASSDGYGGDEQFF	TGTGCCAGCAGTGACGGTTATGGTGGAGACGAGCAGTTCTTC
NA	TRBV5-4	NA	TRBJ2-7	13	CASRLGGSYEQYF	TGTGCCAGCAGGCTAGGGGGTAGCTACGAGCAGTACTTC
TRBD1	TRBV2	NA	TRBJ1-5	16	CASRGDRQGTNQPQHF	TGTGCCAGCAGGGGAGACAGACAGGGCACCAATCAGCCCCAGCATTTT
NA	TRBV30	NA	TRBJ1-5	13	CAWSESAAGAQHF	TGTGCCTGGAGTGAGTCGGCCGCGGGGGCCCAGCATTTT
NA	TRBV29-1	NA	TRBJ2-3	12	CSGRNRTDTQYF	TGCAGCGGCAGGAACCGCACAGATACGCAGTATTTT
NA	TRBV28	NA	TRBJ2-3	12	CASSSGADTQYF	TGTGCCAGCAGTTCGGGAGCAGATACGCAGTATTTT
TRBD2	TRBV5-4	few	TRBJ2-2	17	CASSLAKGERGTGELFF	TGTGCCAGCAGCTTGGCCAAAGGCGAGCGGGGGACCGGGGAGCTGTTTTTT
NA	TRBV5-1	NA	TRBJ1-4	14	CASSLGDSDEKLFF	TGCGCCAGCAGCTTAGGGGACTCCGATGAAAAACTGTTTTTT
TRBD1	TRBV29-1	once	TRBJ2-1	14	CSATRDRGVDEQFF	TGCAGCGCCACCCGGGACAGGGGGGTTGATGAGCAGTTCTTC
TRBD2	TRBV7-8	NA	TRBJ2-2	16	CASSLDLAGVVGELFF	TGTGCCAGCAGCTTAGATCTAGCGGGAGTGGTCGGGGAGCTGTTTTTT
NA	TRBV6-6	NA	TRBJ2-3	13	CASRREGSDTQYF	TGTGCCAGCCGGCGAGAGGGAAGTGATACGCAGTATTTT
NA	TRBV5-4	NA	TRBJ2-2	15	CASSSSLGSSGELFF	TGTGCCAGCAGCTCTTCACTAGGTAGTTCCGGGGAGCTGTTTTTT
NA	TRBV18	once	TRBJ2-5	14	CASSPDRLQETQYF	TGTGCCAGCTCACCCGACAGGCTCCAAGAGACCCAGTACTTC
NA	TRBV29-1	NA	TRBJ1-2	16	CSVDLPKATREGGYTF	TGCAGCGTCGATTTACCGAAGGCAACTAGAGAGGGTGGCTACACCTTC
TRBD2	TRBV7-2	NA	TRBJ2-2	17	CASSPLGLASNTGELFF	TGTGCCAGCAGCCCCCTCGGACTAGCGTCGAACACCGGGGAGCTGTTTTTT
NA	TRBV2	NA	TRBJ1-6	14	CASRTGRGDSPLHF	TGTGCCAGCAGGACAGGTCGGGGAGACTCACCCCTCCACTTT
TRBD2	TRBV20-1	NA	TRBJ2-7	14	CSASLAGGFHEQYF	TGCAGTGCTAGTCTAGCGGGAGGGTTTCACGAGCAGTACTTC
NA	TRBV4-3	NA	TRBJ1-2	14	CASSPTGSHYGYTF	TGCGCCAGCAGCCCCACCGGGAGCCACTATGGCTACACCTTC
TRBD1	TRBV5-1	once	TRBJ1-2	14	CASSLVGQNYGYTF	TGCGCCAGCAGCTTGGTGGGACAGAACTATGGCTACACCTTC
TRBD2	TRBV3-1/TRBV3-2	NA	TRBJ2-3	16	CASSPAGSPYTDTQYF	TGTGCCAGCAGCCCAGCGGGGTCCCCCTACACAGATACGCAGTATTTT
TRBD1	TRBV9	NA	TRBJ2-7	15	CASSEGADRIYEQYF	TGTGCCAGCAGCGAGGGGGCGGACAGAATCTACGAGCAGTACTTC
NA	TRBV27	NA	TRBJ1-1	14	CASSLGPRNTEAFF	TGTGCCAGCAGTTTAGGGCCGAGGAACACTGAAGCTTTCTTT
NA	TRBV5-8	once	TRBJ2-7	14	CASSVDSDTYEQYF	TGTGCCAGCAGCGTGGACAGTGATACCTACGAGCAGTACTTC
NA	TRBV24-1	NA	TRBJ2-1	13	CATSADSGNEQFF	TGTGCCACCAGTGCAGACAGTGGCAATGAGCAGTTCTTC
TRBD1	TRBV19	NA	TRBJ1-1	13	CASSMKRTGEAFF	TGTGCCAGTAGTATGAAGAGGACAGGAGAAGCTTTCTTT
TRBD1	TRBV11-2	NA	TRBJ2-5	14	CASSGTGFQETQYF	TGTGCCAGCAGTGGGACAGGGTTTCAAGAGACCCAGTACTTC
TRBD1	TRBV5-6	NA	TRBJ1-1	16	CASSLGTGRFNTEAFF	TGTGCCAGCAGCTTGGGGACAGGACGTTTCAACACTGAAGCTTTCTTT
TRBD2	TRBV10-1	NA	TRBJ2-5	16	CASSESGTSGVETQYF	TGCGCCAGCAGTGAGAGTGGGACTAGCGGCGTGGAGACCCAGTACTTC
NA	TRBV11-2	once	TRBJ2-1	16	CASSQALKRVYNEQFF	TGTGCCAGCAGTCAGGCCCTGAAGCGGGTTTACAATGAGCAGTTCTTC
TRBD2	TRBV24-1	NA	TRBJ2-1	15	CATSVSSGSYNEQFF	TGTGCCACCAGTGTCTCTAGCGGGTCCTACAATGAGCAGTTCTTC
NA	TRBV20-1	NA	TRBJ2-2	14	CSASRGRNTGELFF	TGCAGTGCTAGTAGGGGGAGGAACACCGGGGAGCTGTTTTTT
NA	TRBV28	NA	TRBJ1-3	17	CASRPADGGPTGNTIYF	TGTGCCAGCAGACCCGCCGACGGGGGGCCAACTGGAAACACCATATATTTT
NA	TRBV27	once	TRBJ1-4	17	CASSLRQGYATNEKLFF	TGTGCCAGCAGTTTAAGGCAGGGGTATGCAACTAATGAAAAACTGTTTTTT
TRBD2	TRBV3-1/TRBV3-2	NA	TRBJ2-1	15	CASSLSGTSVHEQFF	TGTGCCAGCAGCCTCTCCGGGACTAGTGTCCATGAGCAGTTCTTC
NA	TRBV24-1	NA	TRBJ2-5	13	CATSWGPEGTQYF	TGTGCCACCAGTTGGGGTCCTGAGGGGACCCAGTACTTC
NA	TRBV19	once	TRBJ1-5	16	CASSLLTAYSNQPQHF	TGTGCCAGTAGCCTCCTCACTGCGTATAGCAATCAGCCCCAGCATTTT
TRBD2	TRBV29-1	NA	TRBJ2-7	15	CSVEKSSGSSYEQYF	TGCAGCGTTGAAAAGAGTAGCGGGAGTTCCTACGAGCAGTACTTC
TRBD1	TRBV6-2/TRBV6-3	NA	TRBJ2-6	16	CASSWAGGAGANVLTF	TGTGCCAGCAGTTGGGCAGGGGGCGCTGGGGCCAACGTCCTGACTTTC
TRBD1	TRBV3-1/TRBV3-2	NA	TRBJ2-5	14	CASSQRDRQETQYF	TGTGCCAGCAGCCAACGGGACAGACAAGAGACCCAGTACTTC
NA	TRBV7-9	NA	TRBJ1-2	14	CASSPQTGNYGYTF	TGTGCCAGCAGCCCTCAAACAGGGAACTATGGCTACACCTTC
NA	TRBV6-2/TRBV6-3	NA	TRBJ2-2	15	CASSYKAPVAGELFF	TGTGCCAGCAGTTACAAAGCCCCGGTCGCCGGGGAGCTGTTTTTT
NA	TRBV10-1	NA	TRBJ2-3	13	CASSVGMKDTQYF	TGCGCCAGCAGTGTCGGGATGAAAGATACGCAGTATTTT
TRBD2	TRBV3-1/TRBV3-2	NA	TRBJ2-7	17	CASSPPPLAGGGYEQYF	TGTGCCAGCAGCCCGCCCCCACTAGCGGGAGGTGGGTACGAGCAGTACTTC
NA	TRBV30	NA	TRBJ2-2	12	CAWRMTVGELFF	TGTGCCTGGAGGATGACTGTCGGGGAGCTGTTTTTT
TRBD1	TRBV13	NA	TRBJ2-1	15	CASSLEGGNIDEQFF	TGTGCCAGCAGCTTAGAAGGGGGCAATATCGATGAGCAGTTCTTC